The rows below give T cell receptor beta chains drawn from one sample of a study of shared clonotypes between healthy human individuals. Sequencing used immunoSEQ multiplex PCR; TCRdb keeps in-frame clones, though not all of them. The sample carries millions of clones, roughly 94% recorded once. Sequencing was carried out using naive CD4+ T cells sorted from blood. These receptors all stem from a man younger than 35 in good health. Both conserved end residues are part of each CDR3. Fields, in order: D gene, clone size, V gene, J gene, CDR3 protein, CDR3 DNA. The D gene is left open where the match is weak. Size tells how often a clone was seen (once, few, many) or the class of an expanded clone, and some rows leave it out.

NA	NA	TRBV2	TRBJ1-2	CASSEGRVAGGYTF	TGTGCCAGCAGTGAGGGCAGGGTCGCGGGTGGCTACACCTTC
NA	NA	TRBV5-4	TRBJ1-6	CASSLDRAPLHF	TGTGCCAGCAGCTTGGACCGGGCCCCCCTCCACTTT
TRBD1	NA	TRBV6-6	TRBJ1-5	CASGDRDSNQPQHF	TGTGCCAGCGGAGACAGGGATAGCAATCAGCCCCAGCATTTT
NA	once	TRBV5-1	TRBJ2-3	CASSLDRTSTGDTQYF	TGCGCCAGCAGCTTGGATCGGACGTCCACGGGAGATACGCAGTATTTT
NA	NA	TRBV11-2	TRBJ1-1	CASSLEGRGNTEAFF	TGTGCCAGCAGCTTAGAGGGTAGAGGGAACACTGAAGCTTTCTTT
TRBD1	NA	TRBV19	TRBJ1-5	CASSQVPGGGQPQHF	TGTGCCAGTAGCCAAGTACCAGGGGGTGGTCAGCCCCAGCATTTT
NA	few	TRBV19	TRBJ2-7	CASSIDLGSSYEQYF	TGTGCCAGTAGTATAGACCTCGGCAGCTCCTACGAGCAGTACTTC
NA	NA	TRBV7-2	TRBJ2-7	CASSGRGLRSYEQYF	TGTGCCAGCAGCGGACGGGGACTCCGCTCCTACGAGCAGTACTTC
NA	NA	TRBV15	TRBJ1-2	CATSRDVGGYTF	TGTGCCACCAGCAGAGATGTGGGTGGCTACACCTTC
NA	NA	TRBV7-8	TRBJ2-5	CASSFFLQNYQETQYF	TGTGCCAGCAGTTTTTTTCTTCAGAATTACCAAGAGACCCAGTACTTC
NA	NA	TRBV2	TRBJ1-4	CASSFFGPNNEKLFF	TGTGCCAGCAGCTTCTTCGGGCCGAATAATGAAAAACTGTTTTTT
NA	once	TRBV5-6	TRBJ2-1	CASSWGFLYNEQFF	TGTGCCAGCAGTTGGGGTTTCCTTTACAATGAGCAGTTCTTC
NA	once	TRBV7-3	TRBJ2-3	CASSLMGRGTDTQYF	TGTGCCAGCAGCTTAATGGGGCGGGGCACAGATACGCAGTATTTT
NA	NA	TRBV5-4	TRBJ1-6	CASSLGSNSPLHF	TGTGCCAGCAGCTTGGGGAGTAATTCACCCCTCCACTTT
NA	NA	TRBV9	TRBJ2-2	CASSVDRVAGELFF	TGTGCCAGCAGCGTAGATAGAGTGGCCGGGGAGCTGTTTTTT
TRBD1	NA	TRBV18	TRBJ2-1	CASSRKQGLEQFF	TGTGCCAGCTCACGCAAACAGGGGCTTGAGCAGTTCTTC
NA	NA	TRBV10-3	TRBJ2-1	CAISEGGHSYNEQFF	TGTGCCATCAGTGAGGGCGGGCACTCCTACAATGAGCAGTTCTTC
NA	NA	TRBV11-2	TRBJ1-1	CASSLAGTEAFF	TGTGCCAGCAGCTTAGCCGGGACTGAAGCTTTCTTT
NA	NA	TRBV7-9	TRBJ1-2	CASRPTYSNYGYTF	TGTGCCAGCAGACCAACCTATTCTAACTATGGCTACACCTTC
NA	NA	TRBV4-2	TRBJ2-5	CASSQVVGASLMAQYF	TGTGCCAGCAGCCAAGTTGTCGGGGCCTCCCTGATGGCCCAGTACTTC
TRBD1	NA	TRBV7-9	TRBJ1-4	CASSSGQWNEKLFF	TGTGCCAGCAGCTCGGGACAGTGGAATGAAAAACTGTTTTTT
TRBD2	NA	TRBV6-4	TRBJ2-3	CASSPGGTSGNTDTQYF	TGTGCCAGCAGCCCCGGGGGGACTAGCGGGAACACAGATACGCAGTATTTT
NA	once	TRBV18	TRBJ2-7	CASCTDSSYEQYF	TGTGCCAGCTGTACGGACAGCTCCTACGAGCAGTACTTC
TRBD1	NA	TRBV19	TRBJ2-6	CASKSPRQGASGANVLTF	TGTGCCAGTAAATCCCCGCGACAGGGGGCCTCAGGGGCCAACGTCCTGACTTTC
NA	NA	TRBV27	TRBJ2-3	CASSSGTLGGDTQYF	TGTGCCAGCAGTTCCGGGACCCTTGGGGGGGATACGCAGTATTTT
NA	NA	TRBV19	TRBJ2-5	CASSTRDQETQYF	TGTGCCAGTAGTACGAGGGATCAAGAGACCCAGTACTTC
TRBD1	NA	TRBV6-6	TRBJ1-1	CASIQGHTEAFF	TGTGCCAGCATACAGGGGCACACTGAAGCTTTCTTT
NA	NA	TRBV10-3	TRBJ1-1	CAISTTQGNTEAFF	TGTGCCATCAGCACGACGCAGGGGAACACTGAAGCTTTCTTT
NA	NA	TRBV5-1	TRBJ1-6	CASSLRGVDSPLHF	TGCGCCAGCAGCTTGCGGGGGGTAGATTCACCCCTCCACTTT
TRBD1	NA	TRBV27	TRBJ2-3	CASRGTGTDTQYF	TGTGCCAGCAGAGGGACAGGCACAGATACGCAGTATTTT
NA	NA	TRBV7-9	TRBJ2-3	CASSLGPAFTDTQYF	TGTGCCAGCAGCTTAGGGCCGGCTTTCACAGATACGCAGTATTTT
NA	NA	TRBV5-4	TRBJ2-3	CASSLVSREDTQYF	TGTGCCAGCAGCCTAGTTTCCAGGGAAGATACGCAGTATTTT
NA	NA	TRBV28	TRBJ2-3	CASQTAPDTQYF	TGTGCCAGCCAGACAGCTCCAGATACGCAGTATTTT
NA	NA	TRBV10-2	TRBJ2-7	CASSQLDGRVVSYEQYF	TGCGCCAGCAGTCAGCTCGACGGGAGAGTGGTCTCCTACGAGCAGTACTTC
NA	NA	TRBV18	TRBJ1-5	CASSPSSGQPQHF	TGTGCCAGCTCACCATCTTCAGGTCAGCCCCAGCATTTT
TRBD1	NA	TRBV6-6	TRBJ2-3	CASRGQGAEDTQYF	TGTGCCAGCAGAGGACAGGGGGCCGAAGATACGCAGTATTTT
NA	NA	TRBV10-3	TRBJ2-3	CAISGLGGGDTQYF	TGTGCCATCAGTGGTTTGGGGGGCGGGGATACGCAGTATTTT
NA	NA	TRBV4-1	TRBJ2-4	CASSQVPDRKGVNIQYF	TGCGCCAGCAGCCAAGTCCCAGACAGAAAGGGAGTGAACATTCAGTACTTC
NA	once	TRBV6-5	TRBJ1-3	CASSSVRASGNTIYF	TGTGCCAGCAGTTCGGTCCGGGCCTCTGGAAACACCATATATTTT